This T cell receptor beta chain was recovered during a study of shared clonotypes between healthy human individuals. For this clone: As yet, its antigen is unknown.

It was at deep level that the assay was run. The assay was immunoSEQ multiplex PCR, and TCRdb's table has in-frame clones only and misses some. The profile covers more than 2 million clones, with around 95% appearing a single time and 0.1% to 0.15% taken by the ten largest. There were only Caucasian adults among the donors, and all lived in Nashville, Tennessee. CD45RA+ naive and CD45RA-negative memory subsets were separated from CD4+ cells. Study results and caveats: Several donors showed sharing of approximately 4.7% of naive CD4 clonotypes.

The TCR comes from a man aged 18 to 35 in good health. The sequencing input was naive CD4+ T cells sorted from blood. This sample's subset: CD45RA+ positively selected.

In DNA, the CDR3 is TGTGCCAGCAGTCTAGCGGGAGAGTCCACCGGGGAGCTGTTTTTT. Its translation is CASSLAGESTGELFF. This chain connects TRBV7-2 to TRBJ2-2, with 10 bases matching TRBD2. The CDR3 covers 15 residues. V trimming: 6 bases; J trimming: 4 bases; junction bases outside the gene matches: 5. Germline V gene data show CDR1 as SGHTA and CDR2 as FQGNSA.